The clone carrying this T cell receptor (beta chain) occurred a few times. Antigen specificity is unknown. These data are taken from a study of response to subunit inactivated influenza vaccine. Overall study results and limits: The authors suggested that every seasonal influenza vaccination recruits few new T cells.

TCRdb passed the RT-PCR reads through MiXCR, listing each CDR3 protein once. The sample records 500,000 or so distinct CDR3 sequences, approximately 16% being singletons. The specimen was CD4+ T cells sorted from PBMCs, collected less than 25 months after vaccination. The receptor was derived from a man between 45 and 75 years old who received an inactivated influenza vaccine.

The CDR3: CSVGRLAGGEQFF. In DNA, the CDR3 is TGCAGCGTTGGGCGCCTAGCGGGAGGTGAGCAGTTCTTC. This rearrangement joins TRBV29-1 to TRBJ2-1; 11 bases align to TRBD2. CDR1 SQVTM and CDR2 ANQGSEA come from the germline V gene. V shed 4 bases, J shed 9 bases, and the junction held 5 bases outside the gene matches. This CDR3 has 13 amino acids.